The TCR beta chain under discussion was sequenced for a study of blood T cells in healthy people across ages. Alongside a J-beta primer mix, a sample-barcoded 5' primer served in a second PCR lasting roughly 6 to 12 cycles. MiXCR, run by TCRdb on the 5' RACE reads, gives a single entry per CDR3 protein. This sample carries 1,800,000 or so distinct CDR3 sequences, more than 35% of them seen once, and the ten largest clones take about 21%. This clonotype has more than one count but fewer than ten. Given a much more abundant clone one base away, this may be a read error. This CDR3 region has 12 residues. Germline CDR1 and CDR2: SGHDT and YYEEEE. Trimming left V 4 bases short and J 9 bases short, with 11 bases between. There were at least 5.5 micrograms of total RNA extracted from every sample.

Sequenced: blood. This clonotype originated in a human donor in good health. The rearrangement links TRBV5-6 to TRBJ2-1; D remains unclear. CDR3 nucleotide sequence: TGTGCCAGCAGCCATTGGCAGGTTGAGCAGTTCTTC. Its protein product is CASSHWQVEQFF.